This T cell receptor beta chain was identified during a study of T cell responses to AZD1222 COVID-19 vaccine. With respect to this clone: Its antigen is undetermined.

Germline CDR1 SGHDN, CDR2 FVKESK. Trimming shortened V by 4 bases and J by 3 bases, and 14 bases separated the two germline ends. The CDR3 consists of 15 residues. The protocol was immunoSEQ multiplex PCR, while the TCRdb copy is restricted to in-frame clones and leaves out a portion. In the table there are around 180,000 clones, 88% of which are singletons. Overall study results and limits: Reports indicate that nearly half of spike-specific TCRs are directed at unmutated variant regions. An increase in Spike-specific TCR breadth and depth was observed after two AZD1222 doses. The donors showed a predominance of white British ancestry and of females, with possible underestimation of clonal diversity. At baseline, seropositivity was found in only a handful of AZD1222 recipients.

This TCR came from an adult in good health. The sample was peripheral blood, taken on day 0 of AZD1222 vaccination. The chain combines TRBV14 with TRBJ2-3; D not certain. In DNA form, the CDR3 reads TGTGCCAGCAGCCCATTGCCCGGGTGGACAGATACGCAGTATTTT. It codes for CASSPLPGWTDTQYF.